These 5 T cell receptor beta chains were all obtained from the same sample, sequenced in a study of identical twins. TCRdb independently ran MiXCR on the 5' RACE reads; one entry per CDR3 protein. The sample yields about 100,000 distinct CDR3 sequences, around 5.5% seen once. Input material: memory T cells sorted from blood. These receptors were collected from a woman between 50 and 59 years old in good health.

In its sample, this clonotype was seen many times. V usage is TRBV24-1 and J usage is TRBJ2-1; 12 bases match TRBD2. V was pared by 6 bases and J by 8 bases, with 4 bases of the junction left unmatched. The CDR3 extends over 14 amino acids. Germline V CDR1 and CDR2: KGHDR, SFDVKD. CDR3 sequence: CATSLAGGNDEQFF. CDR3 in DNA: TGTGCCACCAGTCTAGCGGGAGGGAACGATGAGCAGTTCTTC.

The sample holds many counts of this clonotype. The genes are TRBV12-5 and TRBJ1-1, with 8 nucleotides matching TRBD1. In germline, CDR1 is LGHNT, CDR2 FRNRAP. Germline trimming cut 5 bases from V and 4 bases from J; bases unmatched to any gene: 6. The CDR3 length is 14 residues. The CDR3 nucleotides are TGTGCTAGTGGTACTCAGGGGGCGACCACTGAAGCTTTCTTT. Translating it yields CASGTQGATTEAFF.

The chain combines TRBV11-2 with TRBJ2-3, with D tentatively TRBD2 (5 bases). V gave up 5 bases and J gave up 1 base, with 10 bases separating them. CDR3 length: 14 amino acids. In germline, CDR1 is SGHAT, CDR2 FQNNGV. The CDR3 reads CASSDVSGTDTQYF. The CDR3 DNA sequence: TGTGCCAGCAGCGACGTTAGCGGCACAGATACGCAGTATTTT.

The chain joins TRBV28 to TRBJ2-3; 7 positions agree with TRBD2. Per germline, CDR1 MDHEN and CDR2 SYDVKM. V lost 8 bases and J lost 1; bases outside the gene matches: 12. The length of the CDR3 is 16 residues. DNA of the CDR3: TGTGCCAGCGAACCCGGGGGGAACTTAGGCACAGATACGCAGTATTTT. As protein: CASEPGGNLGTDTQYF.

CDR3 nucleotides: TGTGCCACCAGCAGAGGGGAGGGGGGCGAGCAGTACGTC. Its translation is CATSRGEGGEQYV. The rearrangement links TRBV15 to TRBJ2-7, with a tentative D call TRBD2 (7 bases). V was shortened by 1 base and J by 6 bases, with 10 bases between the two germline ends. The CDR3 runs to 13 residues. The V gene's germline CDR1 is LNHNV and CDR2 YYDKDF (reference sequence).